This T cell receptor (beta chain) was profiled in a study of Graves' ophthalmopathy and Graves' hyperthyroidism (dated by TCRdb to the late 2010s). The study in broad terms: Peripheral blood was collected at initial diagnosis, prior to any treatment. To explore V-J signatures that distinguish ophthalmopathy from hyperthyroidism, a discovery set of about a hundred patients was enrolled, made up of 40 to 45 with ophthalmopathy and under 65 with stable hyperthyroidism. In total, 135 blood samples were TCR-sequenced: 40 to 45 ophthalmopathy, approximately 80 hyperthyroidism and roughly 17 hyperthyroidism-to-ophthalmopathy patients. The study used TCR beta repertoire signatures to distinguish Graves' ophthalmopathy from Graves' hyperthyroidism and to predict progression to ophthalmopathy. For training and testing, the 100 or so patients in the discovery cohort were randomly divided in a 7:3 ratio. After sampling, hyperthyroidism patients received methimazole starting at 30 mg daily, and ophthalmopathy patients received high-dose intravenous methylprednisolone. For independent validation, a separate cohort was made up of approximately 18 hyperthyroidism patients plus 17 patients who later progressed from hyperthyroidism to ophthalmopathy. In a handful of hyperthyroidism patients, the T-cell repertoire of thyroid tissue was compared with the T-cell repertoire of blood. Overall results and qualifications from the work: No statistical method was used to predetermine the sample size, and group allocation was not hidden from the investigators. In cross-validation, the 13-signature model distinguished ophthalmopathy from stable hyperthyroidism with 87.88% sensitivity and 81.08% specificity, while in the test set the corresponding values were 80% and 75%. Among expanded thyroid clonotypes with frequency above 0.001, most also showed up in blood, which suggests that blood repertoires may reflect the thyroid immune response. In validation, the model predicted ophthalmopathy progression with nearly 71% sensitivity and around 72% specificity; approximately 12 predicted patients were CT-confirmed with GO in a median of approximately 6.5 months.

A patient counted as having stable hyperthyroidism if there was no progression to ophthalmopathy within 18 months of follow-up. Patients with hyperthyroidism were aged 18 to 65 years, had been newly diagnosed, and had a disease duration of less than 2 months. Patients with other autoimmune diseases, uncontrolled infections, pregnancy or lactation were excluded. Diagnosis relied on clinical symptoms, serum thyroxine, TRAb, thyroid ultrasound and orbital computed tomography. Using Ficoll-Paque density gradient centrifugation, PBMCs were isolated from 10 ml of fresh peripheral blood. Trizol reagent was used to extract the total RNA, and its quality was then checked on an Agilent 2100 Bioanalyzer. This clonotype was observed at least ten times. Its antigen is still unknown. It has no much larger one-base neighbor in the sample; base qualities were not kept. For repertoire sequencing, the TCR beta CDR3 regions were amplified from RNA transcripts. HTBI primers and the Qiagen OneStep RT-PCR kit were used in a first-round RT-PCR, which was followed by a second-round multiplex PCR, size selection and purification. The libraries underwent paired-end sequencing with 100 bp reads on an Illumina HiSeq2000. The authors processed their data as follows. Reads were processed with SOAPnuke, discarding reads with adapters, uncalled bases, mean Phred below 15, or no exact constant-primer or identifier match. High-quality paired reads were merged with COPE v1.2.5. Clonotypes were defined as unique nucleotide sequences and were aligned to IMGT TRB V, D and J references using MiTCR v1.1. Analysis was restricted to V-J combinations with a frequency above 0.0001, which covered roughly 99% of repertoires. For each V-J combination, a TCR clonal expansion and chaos score was defined as the ratio of F50 clonal expansion to chaos observed in the TCRdist matrix. Welch's t-statistics and random forest were used to narrow the features down to 13 V-J combinations, which were then fed into a naive Bayes classifier. The similarity between thyroid and blood repertoires was quantified using the Morisita-Horn index. TCRdb redid the processing of the public reads, applying fastp at Q25 and MiXCR, and retained in-frame beta chains. Rows are combined by CDR3 protein, so each entry shows the most common genes and DNA. The V and J calls were not made by the authors but by TCRdb's processing. In all, the sample holds about 380,000 distinct CDR3 sequences, and 15% to 19% of those were seen once. The ten largest clones take up roughly 7% of the sample.

Cut back by 5 bases and 5 bases, the V and J ends lie 18 bases apart. The CDR1 and CDR2 encoded by the germline V gene are SGHVS and FQNEAQ. Spanning cysteine to phenylalanine, the CDR3 consists of 15 amino acids. Of the read, only the CDR3 DNA is kept; its 45 bases are in frame from base 1. The rearrangement joined TRBV7-8 to TRBJ2-5; TRBD1 is perhaps the D gene, given 5 matching bases. Sequencing was carried out using peripheral blood. This sequence was found in a woman aged 18-30 years with stable Graves' hyperthyroidism. Donor details come from another sample of the same person, matched by shared clones. The CDR3 region has the sequence CASSSARAPGETQYF. The DNA sequence is TGTGCCAGCAGCAGTGCCAGGGCGCCTGGGGAGACCCAGTACTTC.